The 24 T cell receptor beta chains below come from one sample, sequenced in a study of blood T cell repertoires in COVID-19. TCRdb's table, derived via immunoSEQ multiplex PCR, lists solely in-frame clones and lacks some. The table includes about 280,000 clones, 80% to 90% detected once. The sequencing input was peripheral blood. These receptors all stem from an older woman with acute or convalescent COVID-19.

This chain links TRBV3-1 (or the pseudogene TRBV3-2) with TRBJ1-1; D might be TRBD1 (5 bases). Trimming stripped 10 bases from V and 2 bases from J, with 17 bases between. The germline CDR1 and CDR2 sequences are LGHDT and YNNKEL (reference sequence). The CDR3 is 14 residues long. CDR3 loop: CATSPRGGNTEAFF. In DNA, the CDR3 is TGTGCCACCTCCCCAAGGGGCGGCAACACTGAAGCTTTCTTT.

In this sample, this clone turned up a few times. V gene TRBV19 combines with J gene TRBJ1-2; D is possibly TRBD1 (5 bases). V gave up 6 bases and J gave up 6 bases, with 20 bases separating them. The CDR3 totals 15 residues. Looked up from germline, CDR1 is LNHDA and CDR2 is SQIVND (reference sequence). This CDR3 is CASSHGTEGIDGYTF. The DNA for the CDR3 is TGTGCCAGTAGCCATGGGACGGAGGGAATAGATGGCTACACCTTC.

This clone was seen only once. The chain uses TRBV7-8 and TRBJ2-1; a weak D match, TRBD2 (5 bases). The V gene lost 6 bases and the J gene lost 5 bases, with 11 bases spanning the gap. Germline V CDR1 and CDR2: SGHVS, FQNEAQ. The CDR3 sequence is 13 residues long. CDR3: CASRGSSHNEQFF. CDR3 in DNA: TGTGCCAGCAGGGGGAGTAGCCACAATGAGCAGTTCTTC.

CDR3 protein: CASSSRSTNEKLFF. CDR3 bases: TGTGCCAGCAGCTCCAGGTCAACTAATGAAAAACTGTTTTTT. The chain is built from TRBV3-1 (or the pseudogene TRBV3-2) and TRBJ1-4, with D uncertain. Trimming shortened V by 5 bases and J by 0 bases, and 7 bases separated the two germline ends. CDR3 length: 14 residues. Germline loops: CDR1 LGHDT, CDR2 YNNKEL (reference sequence).

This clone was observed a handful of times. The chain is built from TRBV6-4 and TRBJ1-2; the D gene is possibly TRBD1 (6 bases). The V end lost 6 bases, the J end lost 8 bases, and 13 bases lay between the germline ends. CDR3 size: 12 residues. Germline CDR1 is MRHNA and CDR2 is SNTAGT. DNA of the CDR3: TGTGCCAGCAGCACACAGGGCGGAGGCTACACCTTC. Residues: CASSTQGGGYTF.

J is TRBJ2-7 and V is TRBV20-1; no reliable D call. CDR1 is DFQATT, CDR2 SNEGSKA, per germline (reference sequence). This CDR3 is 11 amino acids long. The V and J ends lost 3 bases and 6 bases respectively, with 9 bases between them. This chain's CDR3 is CSARAPGEQYF. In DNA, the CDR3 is TGCAGTGCTAGGGCCCCGGGCGAGCAGTACTTC.

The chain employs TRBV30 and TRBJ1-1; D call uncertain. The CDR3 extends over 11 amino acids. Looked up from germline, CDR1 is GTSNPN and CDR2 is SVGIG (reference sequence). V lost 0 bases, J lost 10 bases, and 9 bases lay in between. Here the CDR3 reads CAWSVGERAFF. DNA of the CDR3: TGTGCCTGGAGTGTGGGAGAGAGAGCTTTCTTT. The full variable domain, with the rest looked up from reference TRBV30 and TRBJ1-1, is SQTIHQWPATLVQPVGSPLSLECTVEGTSNPNLYWYRQAAGRGLQLLFYSVGIGQISSEVPQNLSASRPQDRQFILSSKKLLLSDSGFYLCAWSVGERAFFGQGTRLTVV.

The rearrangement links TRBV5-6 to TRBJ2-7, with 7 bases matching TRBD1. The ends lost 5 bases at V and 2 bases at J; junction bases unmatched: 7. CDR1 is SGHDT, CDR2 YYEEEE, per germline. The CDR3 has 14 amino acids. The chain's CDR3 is CASRTGTVPYEQYF. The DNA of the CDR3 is TGTGCCAGCAGGACCGGGACAGTTCCCTACGAGCAGTACTTC.

CDR3 bases: TGCGCCAGCAGCTCTAGACAGGGGGATGGAACCGGGGAGCTGTTTTTT. It is translated as CASSSRQGDGTGELFF. The chain couples TRBV5-1 to TRBJ2-2, with 9 bases lining up with TRBD1. In germline, CDR1 is SGHRS, CDR2 YFSETQ. CDR3 length equals 16 residues. The J segment lost 5 bases and the V segment lost 3 bases, leaving 8 bases of the junction unmatched.

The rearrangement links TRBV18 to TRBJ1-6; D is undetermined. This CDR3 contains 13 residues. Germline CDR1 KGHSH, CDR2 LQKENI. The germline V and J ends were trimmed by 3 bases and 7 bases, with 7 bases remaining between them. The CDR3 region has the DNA TGTGCCAGCTCACCCGACGGGAATTCACCCCTCCACTTT. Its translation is CASSPDGNSPLHF.

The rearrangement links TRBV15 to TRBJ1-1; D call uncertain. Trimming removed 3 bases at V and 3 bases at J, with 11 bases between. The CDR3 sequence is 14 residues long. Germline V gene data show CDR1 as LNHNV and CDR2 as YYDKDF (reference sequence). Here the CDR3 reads CATSRSPGDTEAFF. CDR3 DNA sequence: TGTGCCACCAGCAGGTCCCCCGGGGACACTGAAGCTTTCTTT.

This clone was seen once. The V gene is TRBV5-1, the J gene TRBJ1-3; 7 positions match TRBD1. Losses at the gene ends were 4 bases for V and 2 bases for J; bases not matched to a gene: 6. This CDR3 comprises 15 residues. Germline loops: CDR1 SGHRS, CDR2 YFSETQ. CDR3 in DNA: TGCGCCAGCAGCATTGAACAGGGGACTGGAAACACCATATATTTT. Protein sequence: CASSIEQGTGNTIYF.

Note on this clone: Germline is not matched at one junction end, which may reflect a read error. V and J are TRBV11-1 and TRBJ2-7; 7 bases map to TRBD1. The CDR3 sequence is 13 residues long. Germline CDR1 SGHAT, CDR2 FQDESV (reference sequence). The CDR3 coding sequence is TGTGCCAGCAGCTTAACTCTTTCTGGACAGGAATATTTC. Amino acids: CASSLTLSGQEYF.

The CDR3 reads CASSFRGLLVTGELFF. CDR3 DNA sequence: TGTGCCAGCAGCTTCCGAGGGCTTCTAGTTACCGGGGAGCTGTTTTTT. The chain uses TRBV7-2 and TRBJ2-2; tentative D call: TRBD2 (5 bases). The CDR3 runs 16 residues. CDR1 is SGHTA and CDR2 is FQGNSA in the germline V gene. V was clipped by 3 bases and J by 5 bases, with 16 bases between them.

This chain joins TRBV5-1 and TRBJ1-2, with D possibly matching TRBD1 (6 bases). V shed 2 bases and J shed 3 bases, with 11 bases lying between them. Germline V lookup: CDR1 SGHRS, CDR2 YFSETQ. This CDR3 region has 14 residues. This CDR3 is CASSFTRQDYGYTF. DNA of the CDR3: TGCGCCAGCAGCTTCACTCGACAGGACTATGGCTACACCTTC.

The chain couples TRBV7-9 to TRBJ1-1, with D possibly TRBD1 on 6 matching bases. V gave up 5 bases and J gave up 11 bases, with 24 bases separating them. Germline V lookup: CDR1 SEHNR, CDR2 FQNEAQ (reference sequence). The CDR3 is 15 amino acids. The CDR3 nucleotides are TGTGCCAGCAGCAGTAGCGGGGGGGCCCCCGGGGGGGCTTTCTTT. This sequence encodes CASSSSGGAPGGAFF. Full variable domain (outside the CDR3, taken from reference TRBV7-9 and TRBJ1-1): DTGVSQNPRHKITKRGQNVTFRCDPISEHNRLYWYRQTLGQGPEFLTYFQNEAQLEKSRLLSDRFSAERPKGSFSTLEIQRTEQGDSAMYLCASSSSGGAPGGAFFGQGTRLTVV.

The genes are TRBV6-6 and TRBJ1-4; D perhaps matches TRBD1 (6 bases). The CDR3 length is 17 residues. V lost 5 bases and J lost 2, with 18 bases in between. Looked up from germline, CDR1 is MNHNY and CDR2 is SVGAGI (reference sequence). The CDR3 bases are TGTGCCAGCAGTCCACAGTCCACAGGGCGGACTAATGAAAAACTGTTTTTT. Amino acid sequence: CASSPQSTGRTNEKLFF.

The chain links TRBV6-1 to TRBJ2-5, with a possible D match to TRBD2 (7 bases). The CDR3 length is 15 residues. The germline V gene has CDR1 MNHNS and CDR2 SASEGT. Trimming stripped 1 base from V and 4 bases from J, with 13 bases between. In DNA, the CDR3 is TGTGCCAGCAGTGAAGGGGGGGGGACAAGAGAGACCCAGTACTTC. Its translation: CASSEGGGTRETQYF.

Here the CDR3 reads CATSVGGLTQETQYF. The CDR3 DNA sequence: TGTGCCACCAGTGTTGGGGGACTTACCCAAGAGACCCAGTACTTC. The chain is built from TRBV24-1 and TRBJ2-5, with D possibly TRBD2 on 6 matching bases. Per the germline V gene, CDR1 is KGHDR and CDR2 is SFDVKD. This CDR3 is 15 amino acids long. V lost 5 bases to trimming and J lost 1 base, with 13 bases between them.

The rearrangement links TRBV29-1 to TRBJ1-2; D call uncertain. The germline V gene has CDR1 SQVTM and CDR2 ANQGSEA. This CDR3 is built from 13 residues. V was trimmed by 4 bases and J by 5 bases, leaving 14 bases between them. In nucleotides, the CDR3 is TGCAGCGTTGTTCCGCAGGCCCGATATGGCTACACCTTC. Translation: CSVVPQARYGYTF.

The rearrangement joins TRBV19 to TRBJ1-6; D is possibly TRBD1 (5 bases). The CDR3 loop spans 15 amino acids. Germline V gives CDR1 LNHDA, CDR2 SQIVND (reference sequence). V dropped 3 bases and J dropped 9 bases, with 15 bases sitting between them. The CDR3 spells CASSIRGREGSPLHF. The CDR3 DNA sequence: TGTGCCAGTAGTATCCGGGGCAGGGAGGGTTCACCCCTCCACTTT.

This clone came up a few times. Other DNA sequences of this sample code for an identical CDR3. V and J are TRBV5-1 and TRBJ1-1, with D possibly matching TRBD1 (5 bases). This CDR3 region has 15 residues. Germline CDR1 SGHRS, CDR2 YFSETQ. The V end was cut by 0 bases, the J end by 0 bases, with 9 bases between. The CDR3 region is CASSLAGGMNTEAFF. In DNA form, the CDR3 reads TGCGCCAGCAGCTTGGCCGGGGGTATGAACACTGAAGCTTTCTTT.

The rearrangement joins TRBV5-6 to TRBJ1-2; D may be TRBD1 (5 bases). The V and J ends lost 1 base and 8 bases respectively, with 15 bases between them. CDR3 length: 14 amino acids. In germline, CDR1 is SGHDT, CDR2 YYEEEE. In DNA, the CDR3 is TGTGCCAGCAGCTTGTTAGGGGCGGATTACGGCTACACCTTC. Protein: CASSLLGADYGYTF. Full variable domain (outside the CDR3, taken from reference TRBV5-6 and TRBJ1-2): DAGVTQSPTHLIKTRGQQVTLRCSPKSGHDTVSWYQQALGQGPQFIFQYYEEEERQRGNFPDRFSGHQFPNYSSELNVNALLLGDSALYLCASSLLGADYGYTFGSGTRLTVV.

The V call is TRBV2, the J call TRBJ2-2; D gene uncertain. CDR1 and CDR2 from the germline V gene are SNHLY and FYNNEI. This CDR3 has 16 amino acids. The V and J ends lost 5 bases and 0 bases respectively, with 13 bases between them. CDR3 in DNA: TGTGCCAGCAGTCGGCGTAATCTAGCGAACACCGGGGAGCTGTTTTTT. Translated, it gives CASSRRNLANTGELFF. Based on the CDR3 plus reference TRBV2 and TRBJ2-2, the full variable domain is EPEVTQTPSHQVTQMGQEVILRCVPISNHLYFYWYRQILGQKVEFLVSFYNNEISEKSEIFDDQFSVERPDGSNFTLKIRSTKLEDSAMYFCASSRRNLANTGELFFGEGSRLTVL.